These 15 T cell receptor beta chains were all obtained from the same sample, sequenced in a study of regulatory T cells in long-lasting Graves disease. TCR beta libraries were built with iRepertoire HTBI primers and Arm-PCR of CDR3 regions. TCRdb ran MiXCR on the multiplex PCR reads and lists one entry per CDR3 protein. The top ten hold about a sixth of the sample, which has 400,000 to 500,000 distinct CDR3 sequences, approximately 14% seen once. Time point described: newly diagnosed GD, antithyroid drugs for less than 3 months. Following extraction of RNA from PBMCs, that RNA was used to make the TCR library. This same sample was also taken into another study, of T cells in Graves' hyperthyroidism and ophthalmopathy.

The sequencing here drew on peripheral blood mononuclear cells (PBMCs), taken at new diagnosis, from a patient treated with antithyroid drugs. The receptor set was obtained from a woman aged 45-59 years with Graves disease.

This clonotype has a count of ten or more. The chain joins TRBV28 to TRBJ1-2; 7 bases align to TRBD1. CDR1 and CDR2 (germline): MDHEN, SYDVKM. Trimming cost V 2 bases and J 7 bases; bases outside gene matches: 7. This CDR3 is 14 amino acids long. The CDR3 DNA reads as TGTGCCAGCAGTTTAATAGGGGGCGGGTTTGGCTACACCTTC. It is translated as CASSLIGGGFGYTF.

This clonotype was counted at least ten times. The gene calls are TRBV7-2 and TRBJ1-1; D remains ambiguous. CDR1 SGHTA and CDR2 FQGNSA come from the germline V gene. V shed 1 base and J shed 0 bases, with 9 bases lying between them. This CDR3 contains 15 residues. The CDR3 region has the DNA TGTGCCAGCAGCTTAGGGCGGGTTGTGAACACTGAAGCTTTCTTT. Translating gives CASSLGRVVNTEAFF.

There are many counts of this clonotype. The V gene is TRBV28, the J gene TRBJ2-1, with 12 bases fitting TRBD2. The ends lost 5 bases at V and 8 bases at J; junction bases unmatched: 10. Germline V gene data show CDR1 as MDHEN and CDR2 as SYDVKM. The CDR3 sequence is 16 residues long. CDR3 DNA sequence: TGTGCCAGCAGTGAGCGACTAGCGGGAGTTCTTGATGAGCAGTTCTTC. Its protein is CASSERLAGVLDEQFF. Full variable domain (missing parts from reference TRBV28 and TRBJ2-1): DVKVTQSSRYLVKRTGEKVFLECVQDMDHENMFWYRQDPGLGLRLIYFSYDVKMKEKGDIPEGYSVSREKKERFSLILESASTNQTSMYLCASSERLAGVLDEQFFGPGTRLTVL.

This clonotype was recorded many times. The chain uses TRBV11-2 and TRBJ2-3; TRBD1 might be the D (6 bases). Germline V lookup: CDR1 SGHAT, CDR2 FQNNGV. This CDR3 spans 17 amino acids. V lost 2 bases and J 3 bases, leaving 18 bases between the germline ends. This CDR3 reads CASSLSAETGQTDTQYF. The CDR3, as DNA: TGTGCCAGCAGCTTATCTGCCGAGACAGGTCAAACAGATACGCAGTATTTT.

This clonotype was seen at least ten times. The V and J genes are TRBV6-5 and TRBJ1-5; D is undetermined. This CDR3 region has 20 residues. V shed 0 bases and J shed 1 base, with 22 bases lying between them. Germline V gives CDR1 MNHEY, CDR2 SVGAGI. Here the CDR3 reads CASSYSGNSPILLSNQPQHF. The CDR3 bases are TGTGCCAGCAGTTACTCGGGTAACAGTCCCATCCTTTTGAGCAATCAGCCCCAGCATTTT.

Many counts were recorded for this clonotype. The chain joins TRBV20-1 to TRBJ2-1, with 8 bases fitting TRBD2. V was pared by 1 base and J by 3 bases, with 8 bases of the junction left unmatched. This CDR3 contains 16 residues. Germline V gene data show CDR1 as DFQATT and CDR2 as SNEGSKA (reference sequence). In DNA form, the CDR3 reads TGCAGTGCTAGAGCCCCCGGAGCGGGAGACTACAATGAGCAGTTCTTC. Its protein product is CSARAPGAGDYNEQFF.

V gene TRBV9 combines with J gene TRBJ1-1; the match to TRBD1 covers 7 bases. The CDR3 has 15 residues. Germline V gives CDR1 SGDLS, CDR2 YYNGEE. V gave up 3 bases and J gave up 1 base; unmatched junction bases: 6. As DNA, the CDR3 is TGTGCCAGCAGCGATGGACAGGACGGGAACACTGAAGCTTTCTTT. Translation gives CASSDGQDGNTEAFF.

As for this clonotype: One base separates it from a far larger clone, so it is likely a read error. The V and J genes are TRBV2 and TRBJ2-1; D unresolved. CDR1 and CDR2 from the germline V gene are SNHLY and FYNNEI. The CDR3 spans 14 residues. V dropped 1 base and J dropped 10 bases, with 14 bases sitting between them. The chain's CDR3 is CASSEGLLSYEQFF. The CDR3 DNA reads TGTGCCAGCAGTGAAGGGCTCCTCTCCTACGAGCAGTTCTTC.

This clonotype has a count of ten or more. The junction and the germline gene differ at one end; a read error may be behind it. The chain combines TRBV5-1 with TRBJ2-7; 7 bases map to TRBD2. Germline V lookup: CDR1 SGHRS, CDR2 YFSETQ. This CDR3 comprises 11 residues. CDR3 sequence: CASSSSGEQYF. The CDR3 bases are TGTGCCAGCAGCTCTAGCGGCGAGCAGTACTTC.

This clonotype was detected a few times. The rearrangement uses TRBV9 and TRBJ2-5; a possible D gene is TRBD1 (6 bases). CDR1 is SGDLS, CDR2 YYNGEE, per germline. The germline V and J ends were trimmed by 3 bases and 2 bases, with 11 bases remaining between them. The CDR3 contains 14 residues. The CDR3: CASSAIDRQETQYF. The CDR3 DNA is TGTGCCAGCAGCGCCATCGACAGGCAAGAGACCCAGTACTTC.

This clonotype was detected ten times or more. V is TRBV6-2 or TRBV6-3 and J is TRBJ1-5; a possible D gene is TRBD1 (5 bases). V was pared by 0 bases and J by 7 bases, with 13 bases between. The germline V gene encodes CDR1 MNHEY and CDR2 SVGEGT. The CDR3 extends over 15 amino acids. The CDR3 reads CASSYSMVGRQPQHF. CDR3 coding DNA: TGTGCCAGCAGTTACTCGATGGTGGGGCGACAGCCCCAGCATTTT.

In its sample, this clonotype was seen many times. CDR3 coding DNA: TGTGCCAGCAGTCACACAGGGGTCCCCTACGAGCAGTACTTC. As protein: CASSHTGVPYEQYF. This rearrangement joins TRBV12-3 or TRBV12-4 to TRBJ2-7; 7 bases line up with TRBD1. The CDR3 length is 14 residues. The trim removed 5 bases at V and 2 bases at J, leaving 6 bases unmatched.

A remark on this clonotype: A much bigger clone sits one base away, suggesting this may be a read error. This chain links TRBV28 with TRBJ2-2; 8 bases match TRBD2. The length of the CDR3 is 15 residues. Looked up from germline, CDR1 is MDHEN and CDR2 is SYDVKM. After removal of 6 bases from V and 5 bases from J, the junction contained 8 bases not matched to a gene. In DNA form, the CDR3 reads TGTGCCAGCAGGCTCCCGGGGGGGAGGACCGGGGAGCTGTTTTTT. Its protein is CASRLPGGRTGELFF.

This clonotype was counted a few times. The CDR3 DNA is TGCGCCAGCAGCTTGGCCGGACCCCCCGGGGAGCTGTTTTTT. Its protein product is CASSLAGPPGELFF. This chain joins TRBV5-1 and TRBJ2-2; D is ambiguous. Germline V gene data show CDR1 as SGHRS and CDR2 as YFSETQ. V lost 0 bases and J 6 bases, leaving 9 bases between the germline ends. This CDR3 has 14 amino acids.

A few counts support this clonotype. V gene TRBV9 combines with J gene TRBJ1-3, with D unclear. The CDR3 is 16 residues long. V was shortened by 0 bases and J by 4 bases, with 14 bases between the two germline ends. The germline CDR1 and CDR2 sequences are SGDLS and YYNGEE. In nucleotides, the CDR3 is TGTGCCAGCAGCGTAGCTGCAGTCCGGAGCGGAAACACCATATATTTT. It is translated as CASSVAAVRSGNTIYF. Using reference TRBV9 and TRBJ1-3 for the parts outside the CDR3, the full variable domain is DSGVTQTPKHLITATGQRVTLRCSPRSGDLSVYWYQQSLDQGLQFLIQYYNGEERAKGNILERFSAQQFPDLHSELNLSSLELGDSALYFCASSVAAVRSGNTIYFGEGSWLTVV.